The source of this T cell receptor (beta chain) is a study of blood T cells in healthy people across ages. Study-wide findings and caveats: PBMCs went unsorted, and a conclusive naive versus antigen-experienced comparison was therefore prevented. Age advanced and TCR beta diversity per million T cells fell, roughly linearly.

A second PCR, run for about 6 to 11 cycles, used a sample-barcoded 5' primer plus a J-beta primer mix. TCRdb recomputed calls from the 5' RACE reads with MiXCR, one row per CDR3 protein. The data contain approximately 850,000 distinct CDR3 sequences, 55% to 70% of them seen just once; the ten biggest clones take up 20% to 25%. V lost 2 bases to trimming and J lost 4 bases, with 14 bases between them. The germline V gene encodes CDR1 MNHEY and CDR2 SVGEGT. The CDR3 has 15 residues. Worth noting for this clonotype: The antigen is not known.

The origin of this receptor is a man between 25 and 39 years old in good health. V is TRBV6-2 or TRBV6-3 and J is TRBJ1-2; a weak D match, TRBD1 (5 bases). The sequencing input was blood. The CDR3 DNA is TGTGCCAGCAGTTACACTTCAGGGTCGCGCTATGGCTACACCTTC. Translating gives CASSYTSGSRYGYTF.